This T cell receptor beta chain was profiled in a study of blood T cell repertoires in COVID-19. About the study: COVID-19 samples, acute and convalescent, were from the United States, Italy and Spain.

This CDR3 is built from 16 residues. CDR1 and CDR2 from the germline V gene are SGHTA and FQGNSA. V dropped 5 bases and J dropped 7 bases, with 24 bases sitting between them. Per the study methods: How many nucleated cells were present was estimated from reference gene primer amplification. Data came from immunoSEQ multiplex PCR; TCRdb stores just in-frame clones and leaves some out. D and trimming come from the DNA, and the V and J calls and clone size come from that table. The repertoire has 250,000 or so clones, around 88% of them found once; the top ten carry around 2%. This clonotype was obtained from a woman between 50 and 59 years old who had recovered from COVID-19. The source material was PBMCs or T cells enriched from blood (not recorded which). This chain links TRBV7-2 with TRBJ2-7, with D maybe TRBD1 (5 bases). CDR3 sequence: CASSPERSRVYSEQYF. The DNA for the CDR3 is TGTGCCAGCAGCCCCGAGAGGTCCAGGGTTTATAGTGAGCAGTACTTC.